These 3 T cell receptor beta chains were all obtained from the same sample, sequenced in a study of cytomegalovirus exposure and HLA in healthy donors. PCR involved 60 Vbeta and 13 Jbeta primers. The table came from immunoSEQ multiplex PCR; TCRdb's copy has only in-frame clones and leaves some out. The sample holds about 200,000 clones, 80% to 85% seen once. The material sequenced was PBMCs. The receptors here all came from a woman aged 35 to 49 in good health and CMV-seronegative.

The chain combines TRBV12-5 with TRBJ1-3; D is undetermined. CDR1 LGHNT and CDR2 FRNRAP come from the germline V gene. V dropped 0 bases and J dropped 0 bases, with 12 bases sitting between them. This CDR3 is built from 17 residues. The CDR3: CASGLVLTSSSGNTIYF. The CDR3 bases are TGTGCTAGTGGTTTGGTACTAACTTCAAGCTCTGGAAACACCATATATTTT.

V and J are TRBV5-1 and TRBJ2-1; D perhaps matches TRBD1 (6 bases). Germline CDR1 reads SGHRS; CDR2 reads YFSETQ. This CDR3 is built from 15 residues. V lost 0 bases and J 8 bases, leaving 15 bases between the germline ends. CDR3 amino acids: CASSLGQPGADEQFF. CDR3 DNA sequence: TGCGCCAGCAGCTTGGGCCAACCAGGGGCGGATGAGCAGTTCTTC.

The CDR3 protein is CASSAGTASNQPQHF. CDR3 DNA sequence: TGTGCCAGTAGTGCCGGGACAGCGAGCAATCAGCCCCAGCATTTT. This chain uses TRBV19 with TRBJ1-5; TRBD1 matches 7 bases. The length of the CDR3 is 15 residues. With V trimmed by 5 bases and J by 1 base, 5 bases remained unmatched. Germline values: CDR1 LNHDA, CDR2 SQIVND (reference sequence).